A single sample is the source of the 3 T cell receptor beta chains below, sequenced in a study of cytomegalovirus exposure and HLA in healthy donors. Researchers ran the PCR with 60 Vbeta and 13 Jbeta primers. TCRdb's copy holds only in-frame clones and misses some; the assay was immunoSEQ multiplex PCR. Among 160,000 or so clones listed, 75% to 90% were seen once. The source material was PBMCs. These receptors were taken from a man younger than 45 in good health and CMV-seronegative.

The chain couples TRBV27 to TRBJ1-2; tentative D call: TRBD1 (6 bases). The germline gives CDR1 MNHEY, CDR2 SMNVEV (reference sequence). The germline V and J ends were trimmed by 1 base and 3 bases, with 15 bases remaining between them. This CDR3 is 16 amino acids long. This chain's CDR3 is CASSLLGTQLDYGYTF. In DNA form, the CDR3 reads TGTGCCAGCAGTTTATTAGGGACACAACTTGACTATGGCTACACCTTC.

The chain uses TRBV5-1 and TRBJ2-7; 8 bases agree with TRBD1. CDR3 length: 14 residues. The V segment lost 3 bases and the J segment 0 bases; nucleotides outside the gene matches: 2. The germline V gene has CDR1 SGHRS and CDR2 YFSETQ. The CDR3 coding sequence is TGCGCCAGCAGCTGGGGACAGGCCTCCTACGAGCAGTACTTC. This encodes CASSWGQASYEQYF.

This sequence joins TRBV9 and TRBJ2-5; D may be TRBD2 (6 bases). The V and J ends lost 4 bases and 2 bases respectively, with 15 bases between them. Germline V lookup: CDR1 SGDLS, CDR2 YYNGEE. This CDR3 is built from 15 residues. CDR3 coding DNA: TGTGCCAGCAGCCTTAACGGGGGTTGGCAAGAGACCCAGTACTTC. Translation: CASSLNGGWQETQYF.